Below, 31 T cell receptor beta chains from the same sample are listed, as sequenced in a study of T cells in Graves' hyperthyroidism and ophthalmopathy. What was amplified from RNA transcripts were TCR beta CDR3 regions. The TCR CDR3 was amplified in a first-round RT-PCR using the HTBI primer set. TCRdb reprocessed the multiplex PCR reads via MiXCR and lists one record per CDR3 protein. The table records approximately 420,000 distinct CDR3 sequences, just under 15% of them present only once. The sample taken for sequencing was blood. The receptors originated from a woman aged 30 to 39 with Graves' hyperthyroidism.

This clonotype has a handful of counts. Just one base apart from a much larger clone, this may be a read error. The CDR3 nucleotides are TGTGCCAGCAGTTTATGGACAGACACTGGAGCTTTCTTT. Protein: CASSLWTDTGAFF. The chain carries TRBV12-3 or TRBV12-4 and TRBJ1-1; possibly TRBD1 for D (6 bases). This CDR3 is 13 amino acids long.

This clonotype was counted a single time. Since a much larger clone is just one base distant, this may be a read error. The J gene is TRBJ2-1, the V gene TRBV7-9; D gene unclear. This CDR3 contains 14 residues. CDR1 is SEHNR and CDR2 is FQNEAQ in the germline V gene (reference sequence). The CDR3 protein is CVSSLGLRVPEQFF. The CDR3 nucleotides are TGTGTCAGCAGCTTAGGGCTTAGAGTCCCTGAGCAGTTCTTC. Drawing the rest from reference TRBV7-9 and TRBJ2-1, the complete variable domain is DTGVSQNPRHKITKRGQNVTFRCDPISEHNRLYWYRQTLGQGPEFLTYFQNEAQLEKSRLLSDRFSAERPKGSFSTLEIQRTEQGDSAMYLCVSSLGLRVPEQFFGPGTRLTVL.

This clonotype has a count of ten or more. The chain has TRBV5-1 and TRBJ2-3; D not certain. CDR1 SGHRS and CDR2 YFSETQ come from the germline V gene. The CDR3 sequence is 14 residues long. Trimming pared 1 base from V and 0 bases from J, leaving 6 bases between. Here the CDR3 DNA reads TGCGCCAGCAGCTTGCCACAGAGCACAGATACGCAGTATTTT. It translates to CASSLPQSTDTQYF. Using reference TRBV5-1 and TRBJ2-3 for the parts outside the CDR3, the full variable domain is KAGVTQTPRYLIKTRGQQVTLSCSPISGHRSVSWYQQTPGQGLQFLFEYFSETQRNKGNFPGRFSGRQFSNSRSEMNVSTLELGDSALYLCASSLPQSTDTQYFGPGTRLTVL.

This clonotype was seen at least ten times. This chain joins TRBV24-1 and TRBJ2-1; weak D call: TRBD2 (6 bases). Trimming cost V 4 bases and J 4 bases, with 10 bases left between them. This CDR3 is built from 14 residues. The germline gives CDR1 KGHDR, CDR2 SFDVKD. CDR3 sequence: CATSEGGRYNEQFF. The DNA of the CDR3 is TGTGCCACCAGTGAGGGAGGACGTTACAATGAGCAGTTCTTC.

The V gene is TRBV6-1, the J gene TRBJ2-5; D is perhaps TRBD1 (5 bases). Trimming removed 7 bases from V and 1 base from J, with 16 bases in between. This CDR3 comprises 15 residues. The germline CDR1 and CDR2 sequences are MNHNS and SASEGT. This CDR3 reads CASTFGAHSQETQYF. In DNA, the CDR3 is TGTGCCAGCACTTTTGGGGCGCACAGCCAAGAGACCCAGTACTTC.

The rearrangement joins TRBV6-6 to TRBJ2-2; D may be TRBD2 (5 bases). The ends were cut back, 1 base at V and 7 bases at J, with 10 bases in the middle. This CDR3 comprises 14 residues. Germline V gives CDR1 MNHNY, CDR2 SVGAGI (reference sequence). The CDR3 is CASSYFPGFGELFF. The CDR3 nucleotides are TGTGCCAGCAGTTACTTCCCGGGGTTCGGGGAGCTGTTTTTT.

This rearrangement joins TRBV19 to TRBJ1-6, with a possible D match to TRBD1 (5 bases). Germline V gene data show CDR1 as LNHDA and CDR2 as SQIVND (reference sequence). The CDR3 runs 14 residues. V was pared by 6 bases and J by 4 bases, with 10 bases between. The CDR3 region has the DNA TGTGCCAGTAGCCTCGGACAATATAATTCACCCCTCCACTTT. Translated, it gives CASSLGQYNSPLHF.

V and J are TRBV7-9 and TRBJ2-5; possible D gene TRBD1, 6 bases. With 5 bases removed from V and 1 base from J, the gap between germline ends came to 17 bases. CDR1 SEHNR and CDR2 FQNEAQ come from the germline V gene (reference sequence). The CDR3 sequence is 16 residues long. The CDR3 region has the DNA TGTGCCAGCAGCGACGAGGCGGCAGGGGTCCAAGAGACCCAGTACTTC. Translation: CASSDEAAGVQETQYF.

This clonotype has a count of ten or more. This CDR3 is CASTPGKGAYEQYF. The CDR3 DNA reads TGTGCCAGTACGCCCGGGAAGGGGGCCTACGAGCAGTACTTC. The V call is TRBV2, the J call TRBJ2-7, with D possibly TRBD1 on 6 matching bases. CDR1 and CDR2 (germline): SNHLY, FYNNEI. The V end was cut by 9 bases, the J end by 2 bases, with 17 bases between. There are 14 residues in the CDR3.

This clonotype has ten or more counts. This sequence joins TRBV28 and TRBJ1-1; tentative D call: TRBD1 (5 bases). Trimming took off 5 bases at V and 10 bases at J, with 14 bases between the two ends. Germline V lookup: CDR1 MDHEN, CDR2 SYDVKM. This CDR3 contains 12 residues. CDR3 sequence (DNA): TGTGCCAGCAGTCGCGGGGGAGGAGGAGCTTTCTTT. Its translation is CASSRGGGGAFF.

The rearrangement uses TRBV2 and TRBJ2-5; D ambiguous. Germline loops: CDR1 SNHLY, CDR2 FYNNEI. V dropped 5 bases and J dropped 5 bases, with 12 bases sitting between them. This CDR3 contains 13 residues. The CDR3 region is CASSTQPLETQYF. Written as DNA, the CDR3 is TGTGCCAGCAGTACCCAGCCCTTGGAGACCCAGTACTTC.

The chain carries TRBV12-3 or TRBV12-4 and TRBJ2-7, with 8 positions matching TRBD1. This CDR3 is built from 14 residues. V shed 1 base, J shed 7 bases, and the junction held 6 bases outside the gene matches. The CDR3 DNA reads as TGTGCCAGCAGTTTAGGAAGCAGGGGGCGAGAGCAGTACTTC. Residues: CASSLGSRGREQYF.

A word on this clonotype: Just one base apart from a much larger clone, this may be a read error. V usage is TRBV2 and J usage is TRBJ1-3; possibly TRBD1 for D (5 bases). This CDR3 is 11 amino acids long. Trimming stripped 6 bases from V and 11 bases from J, with 11 bases between. Germline V lookup: CDR1 SNHLY, CDR2 FYNNEI. CDR3 amino acids: CASSEGNAIYF. CDR3 DNA sequence: TGTGCCAGCAGCGAGGGGAACGCCATATATTTT.

The chain employs TRBV5-1 and TRBJ1-5, with TRBD1 identical over 10 bases. Germline assignment: CDR1 SGHRS and CDR2 YFSETQ. V shed 4 bases and J 2 bases; nucleotides not matched to a gene: 9. The CDR3 length is 17 residues. The CDR3 DNA reads TGCGCCAGCAGCCCGGGACAGGGGAATATCGGCAATCAGCCCCAGCATTTT. Its translation is CASSPGQGNIGNQPQHF.

This clonotype was recorded at least ten times. V and J are TRBV10-3 and TRBJ2-7, with 7 positions matching TRBD2. The length of the CDR3 is 14 residues. Per the germline V gene, CDR1 is ENHRY and CDR2 is SYGVKD. V lost 11 bases and J lost 6; bases outside the gene matches: 16. Here the CDR3 reads CALQRREWNCEQYF. CDR3 in DNA: TGTGCCCTGCAACGGCGGGAGTGGAATTGCGAGCAGTACTTC.

This clonotype has only a few counts. The CDR3 nucleotides read TGTGCCAGCAGTGAATTACCCGACGAGCAGTACTTC. Translating it yields CASSELPDEQYF. The rearrangement uses TRBV25-1 and TRBJ2-7; no clear D. The CDR3 sequence is 12 residues long. Germline V CDR1 and CDR2: MGHDK, SYGVNS. The V gene lost 1 base and the J gene lost 5 bases, with 6 bases spanning the gap.

V is TRBV6-1 and J is TRBJ2-4; D may be TRBD1 (5 bases). The germline gives CDR1 MNHNS, CDR2 SASEGT. This CDR3 spans 14 amino acids. V lost 5 bases, J lost 1 base, and 9 bases lay in between. This chain's CDR3 is CASSLGDAKNIQYF. The CDR3, as DNA: TGTGCCAGCAGTCTAGGGGATGCCAAAAACATTCAGTACTTC.

The chain combines TRBV20-1 with TRBJ2-7; 9 positions agree with TRBD2. There are 12 residues in the CDR3. J gave up 6 bases and V 3 bases, and 3 bases lay outside the gene matches. Germline loops: CDR1 DFQATT, CDR2 SNEGSKA (reference sequence). As DNA, the CDR3 is TGCAGTGCTAGTGGGACTAGCTTCGAGCAGTACTTC. Its translation: CSASGTSFEQYF.

The chain employs TRBV6-9 and TRBJ1-2; 7 bases are shared with TRBD1. Trimming at V came to 3 bases and at J to 7 bases, leaving 8 bases not matched to a gene. CDR3 size: 14 residues. CDR1 is MNHGY, CDR2 SVAAGI, per germline. CDR3 DNA: TGTGCCAGCAGTTACGGGACAGTGAGGGGTGGCTACACCTTC. Protein sequence: CASSYGTVRGGYTF.

Many counts were recorded for this clonotype. This rearrangement joins TRBV3-1 to TRBJ2-4, with D perhaps TRBD2 (5 bases). Germline V gene sequence: CDR1 LGHDT, CDR2 YNNKEL (reference sequence). V lost 2 bases to trimming and J lost 0 bases, with 11 bases between them. This CDR3 contains 16 residues. The CDR3 DNA sequence: TGTGCCAGCAGCCAAACTAGTTTGTTAGCCAAAAACATTCAGTACTTC. As protein: CASSQTSLLAKNIQYF.

There are a few counts of this clonotype. This sequence joins TRBV9 and TRBJ2-7; 12 bases are a match to TRBD1. V lost 3 bases, J lost 6 bases, and 7 bases stayed unmatched. Germline V lookup: CDR1 SGDLS, CDR2 YYNGEE. This CDR3 spans 15 amino acids. The CDR3 here is CASSAGTGGTLEQYF. The CDR3, as DNA: TGTGCCAGCAGCGCCGGGACAGGGGGCACCCTCGAGCAGTACTTC.

Many counts were recorded for this clonotype. In DNA, the CDR3 is TGTGCCAGCAGTGATGGTGGAGTTAGCGGCTTCAAAGATACGCAGTATTTT. Its translation is CASSDGGVSGFKDTQYF. The rearrangement uses TRBV2 and TRBJ2-3; TRBD2 is a possible D gene (6 bases). Germline CDR1 is SNHLY and CDR2 is FYNNEI. V lost 3 bases to trimming and J lost 5 bases, with 21 bases between them. The CDR3 runs 17 residues.

This chain connects TRBV15 to TRBJ2-1; the D call may be TRBD1 or TRBD2 (5 bases each). The ends were cut back, 1 base at V and 4 bases at J, with 11 bases in the middle. The germline V gene has CDR1 LNHNV and CDR2 YYDKDF (reference sequence). The CDR3 totals 15 residues. CDR3 sequence reads: CATSRAGTTYNEQFF. CDR3 DNA: TGTGCCACCAGCAGAGCTGGGACCACTTACAATGAGCAGTTCTTC.

The chain couples TRBV12-3 or TRBV12-4 to TRBJ1-2; 9 nucleotides agree with TRBD1. V lost 6 bases to trimming and J lost 4 bases; unmatched junction nucleotides: 3. There are 13 residues in the CDR3. The CDR3: CASRMDRGYGYTF. The CDR3 nucleotides are TGTGCCAGCAGGATGGACAGGGGCTATGGCTACACCTTC.

This clonotype was detected ten times or more. This chain joins TRBV20-1 and TRBJ1-6, with 7 bases matching TRBD1. V was pared by 4 bases and J by 10 bases, with 13 bases of the junction left unmatched. CDR3 length: 15 residues. Germline V lookup: CDR1 DFQATT, CDR2 SNEGSKA (reference sequence). CDR3 amino acids: CSATYSTGPRSPLHF. The CDR3 region has the DNA TGCAGTGCTACGTACTCGACAGGGCCCCGCTCACCCCTCCACTTT.

The chain carries TRBV7-9 and TRBJ1-4, with D possibly being TRBD1 (5 bases). Germline CDR1 and CDR2: SEHNR and FQNEAQ (reference sequence). Trimming removed 0 bases at V and 3 bases at J, with 11 bases between. This CDR3 spans 16 amino acids. CDR3 region: CASSLALGQANEKLFF. The CDR3 region has the DNA TGTGCCAGCAGCTTAGCCCTGGGGCAGGCTAATGAAAAACTGTTTTTT.

This clonotype was picked up many times. The chain combines TRBV7-2 with TRBJ2-3, with 9 bases matching TRBD2. Germline V gene lookup returns CDR1 SGHTA and CDR2 FQGNSA. The CDR3 is made up of 16 amino acids. Trimming took 5 bases from V and 7 from J; bases not matched to a gene: 13. The CDR3 sequence is CASSRGGGGVLNTQYF. DNA of the CDR3: TGTGCCAGCAGCCGCGGGGGGGGCGGCGTTTTGAATACGCAGTATTTT.

This clonotype was recorded at least ten times. The rearrangement links TRBV7-8 to TRBJ2-1, with TRBD2 identical over 11 bases. In germline, CDR1 is SGHVS, CDR2 FQNEAQ. V dropped 5 bases and J dropped 8; count of bases not matched to a gene: 8. The length of the CDR3 is 15 residues. The CDR3 coding sequence is TGTGCCAGCAGCGCACTAGCGGGAGCTTGGTATGAGCAGTTCTTC. Protein product: CASSALAGAWYEQFF.

This clonotype was counted at least ten times. This chain uses TRBV28 with TRBJ2-7; D is perhaps TRBD1 (5 bases). The germline V gene has CDR1 MDHEN and CDR2 SYDVKM. The CDR3 is 14 amino acids. Between the trimmed V and J ends, which lost 3 bases and 3 bases, there was a span of 12 bases. The CDR3 DNA reads as TGTGCCAGCAGTTTTGTCAGGGAAGGCTACGAGCAGTACTTC. It yields the protein CASSFVREGYEQYF.

This chain connects TRBV5-1 to TRBJ2-3, with 8 bases lining up with TRBD2. J gave up 5 bases and V 2 bases, and 10 bases lay outside the gene matches. The CDR3 has 16 residues. The germline V gene has CDR1 SGHRS and CDR2 YFSETQ. The CDR3 reads CASSFSTGGPVDTQYF. CDR3 sequence (DNA): TGCGCCAGCAGCTTTTCGACGGGAGGGCCGGTAGATACGCAGTATTTT.

In its sample, this clonotype was seen many times. The chain combines TRBV12-3 or TRBV12-4 with TRBJ2-7; tentatively, D is TRBD1 or TRBD2 (5 bases each). V was trimmed by 1 base and J by 7 bases, leaving 23 bases between them. This CDR3 is built from 17 residues. The CDR3 sequence: CASSLERSGTQPREQYF. CDR3 nucleotide sequence: TGTGCCAGCAGTTTAGAAAGGTCGGGGACCCAACCTCGGGAGCAGTACTTC.